This TCR beta chain was observed in a study of blood T cell repertoires in COVID-19. Study in general: The United States, Italy and Spain provided the acute and convalescent COVID-19 samples.

Sequencing used immunoSEQ multiplex PCR; TCRdb keeps in-frame clones, though not all of them. This table has under 130,000 clones, approximately 84% appearing once. The TCR originated in a human donor in a cohort sampled during active COVID-19. Material for sequencing was peripheral blood.

The CDR3 here is CASSLRTGSTYEQYF. CDR3 in DNA: TGCGCCAGCAGCTTGAGGACAGGGAGCACCTACGAGCAGTACTTC. The gene calls are TRBV5-1 and TRBJ2-7; 8 nucleotides line up with TRBD1. Trimming removed 1 base from V and 2 bases from J; junction bases left unmatched: 5. The CDR3 loop spans 15 amino acids. Per the germline V gene, CDR1 is SGHRS and CDR2 is YFSETQ.